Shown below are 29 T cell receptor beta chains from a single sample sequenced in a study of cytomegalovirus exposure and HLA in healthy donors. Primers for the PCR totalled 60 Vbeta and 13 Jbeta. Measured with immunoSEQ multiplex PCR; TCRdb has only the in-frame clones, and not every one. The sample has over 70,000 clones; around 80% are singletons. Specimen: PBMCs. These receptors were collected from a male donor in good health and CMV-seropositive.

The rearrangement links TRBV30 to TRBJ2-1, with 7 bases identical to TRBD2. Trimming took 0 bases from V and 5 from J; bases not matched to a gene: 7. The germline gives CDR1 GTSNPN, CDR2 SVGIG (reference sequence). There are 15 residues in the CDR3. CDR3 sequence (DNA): TGTGCCTGGAGTGTACGGCGGGGGACCAACAATGAGCAGTTCTTC. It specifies CAWSVRRGTNNEQFF.

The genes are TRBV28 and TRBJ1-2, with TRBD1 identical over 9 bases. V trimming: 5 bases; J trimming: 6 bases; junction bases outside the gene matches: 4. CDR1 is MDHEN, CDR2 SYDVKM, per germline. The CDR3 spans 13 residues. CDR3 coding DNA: TGTGCCAGCAGTCCGGACAGGGGACATGGCTACACCTTC. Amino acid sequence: CASSPDRGHGYTF.

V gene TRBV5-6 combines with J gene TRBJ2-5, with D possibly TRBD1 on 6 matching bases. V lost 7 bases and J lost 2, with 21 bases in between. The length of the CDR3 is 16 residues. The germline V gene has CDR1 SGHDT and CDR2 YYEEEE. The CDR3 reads CASSTPHAGTQETQYF. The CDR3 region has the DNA TGTGCCAGCTCTACCCCCCATGCAGGGACACAAGAGACCCAGTACTTC.

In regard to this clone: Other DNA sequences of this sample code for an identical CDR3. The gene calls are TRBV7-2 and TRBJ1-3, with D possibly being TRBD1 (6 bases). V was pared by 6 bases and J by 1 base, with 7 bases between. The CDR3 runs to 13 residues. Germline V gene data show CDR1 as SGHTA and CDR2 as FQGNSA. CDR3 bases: TGTGCCAGCAGACAGGGATCTGGAAACACCATATATTTT. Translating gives CASRQGSGNTIYF.

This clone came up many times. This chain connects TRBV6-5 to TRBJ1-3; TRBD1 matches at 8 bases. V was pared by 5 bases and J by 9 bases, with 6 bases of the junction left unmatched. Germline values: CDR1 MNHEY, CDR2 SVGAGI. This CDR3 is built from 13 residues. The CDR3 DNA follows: TGTGCCAGCAGTCCCGGGACAGGATTCACCATATATTTT. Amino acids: CASSPGTGFTIYF.

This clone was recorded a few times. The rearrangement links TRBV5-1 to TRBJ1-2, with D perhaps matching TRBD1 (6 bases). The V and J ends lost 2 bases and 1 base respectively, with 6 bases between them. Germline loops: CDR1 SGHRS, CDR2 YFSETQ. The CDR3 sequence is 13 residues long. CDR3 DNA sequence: TGCGCCAGCAGCTTCAGGGGTAACTATGGCTACACCTTC. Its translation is CASSFRGNYGYTF.

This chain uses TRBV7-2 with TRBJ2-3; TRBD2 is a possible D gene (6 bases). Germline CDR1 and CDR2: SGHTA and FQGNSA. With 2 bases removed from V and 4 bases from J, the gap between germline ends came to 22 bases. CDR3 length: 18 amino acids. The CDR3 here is CASSLRASAEGWADTQYF. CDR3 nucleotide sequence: TGTGCCAGCAGCTTAAGGGCTAGCGCGGAAGGATGGGCAGATACGCAGTATTTT. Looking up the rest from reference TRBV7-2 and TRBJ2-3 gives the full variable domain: GAGVSQSPSNKVTEKGKDVELRCDPISGHTALYWYRQSLGQGLEFLIYFQGNSAPDKSGLPSDRFSAERTGGSVSTLTIQRTQQEDSAVYLCASSLRASAEGWADTQYFGPGTRLTVL.

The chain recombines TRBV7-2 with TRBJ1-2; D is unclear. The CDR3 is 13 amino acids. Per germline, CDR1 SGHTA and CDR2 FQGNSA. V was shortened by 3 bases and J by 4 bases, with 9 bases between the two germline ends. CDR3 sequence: CASSFDTRYGYTF. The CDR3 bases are TGTGCCAGCAGCTTCGACACCCGCTATGGCTACACCTTC.

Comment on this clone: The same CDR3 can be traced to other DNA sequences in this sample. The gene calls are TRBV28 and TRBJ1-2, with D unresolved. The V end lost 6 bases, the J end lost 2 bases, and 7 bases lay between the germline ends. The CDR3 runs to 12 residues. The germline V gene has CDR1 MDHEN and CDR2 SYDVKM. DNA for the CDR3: TGTGCCAGCAGCCGCGGAAACTATGGCTACACCTTC. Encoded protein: CASSRGNYGYTF.

The CDR3 spells CASSLRSRGYGYTF. The DNA of the CDR3 is TGTGCCAGCAGTCTCCGTTCTCGGGGCTATGGCTACACCTTC. The chain links TRBV28 to TRBJ1-2; D ambiguous. The CDR3 covers 14 residues. The germline V gene encodes CDR1 MDHEN and CDR2 SYDVKM. V was pared by 5 bases and J by 4 bases, with 14 bases between.

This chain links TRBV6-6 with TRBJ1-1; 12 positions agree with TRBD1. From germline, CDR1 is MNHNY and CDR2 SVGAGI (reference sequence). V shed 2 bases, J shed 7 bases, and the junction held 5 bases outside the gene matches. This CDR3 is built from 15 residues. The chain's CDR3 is CASSYPGQGAVEAFF. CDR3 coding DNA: TGTGCCAGCAGTTACCCGGGACAGGGGGCAGTTGAAGCTTTCTTT.

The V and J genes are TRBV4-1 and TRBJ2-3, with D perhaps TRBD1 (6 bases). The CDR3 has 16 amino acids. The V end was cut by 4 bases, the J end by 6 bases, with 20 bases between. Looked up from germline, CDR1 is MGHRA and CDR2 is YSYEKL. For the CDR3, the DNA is TGCGCCAGCAGCCGGTCCGGGACAAGTTCAACGGATACGCAGTATTTT. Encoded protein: CASSRSGTSSTDTQYF.

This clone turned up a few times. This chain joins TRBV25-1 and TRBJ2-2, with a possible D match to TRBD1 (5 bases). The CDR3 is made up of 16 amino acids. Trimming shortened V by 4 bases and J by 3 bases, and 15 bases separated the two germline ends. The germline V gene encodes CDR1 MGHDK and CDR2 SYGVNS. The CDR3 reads CASSGGVQDDTGELFF. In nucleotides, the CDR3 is TGTGCCAGCAGTGGAGGAGTACAGGACGACACCGGGGAGCTGTTTTTT.

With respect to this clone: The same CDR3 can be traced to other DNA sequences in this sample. DNA of the CDR3: TGTGCCAGCAGCGTAGGACCTCGGGAGGGCGGAGAGACCCAGTACTTC. Translating gives CASSVGPREGGETQYF. The J gene is TRBJ2-5, the V gene TRBV9; 8 positions match TRBD2. Germline assignment: CDR1 SGDLS and CDR2 YYNGEE. The CDR3 has 16 residues. V lost 0 bases to trimming and J lost 4 bases; unmatched junction nucleotides: 8.

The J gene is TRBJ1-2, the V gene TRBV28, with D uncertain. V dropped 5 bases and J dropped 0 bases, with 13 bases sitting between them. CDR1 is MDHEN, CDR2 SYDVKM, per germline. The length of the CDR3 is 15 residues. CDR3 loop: CASSMGGLANYGYTF. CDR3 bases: TGTGCCAGCAGTATGGGCGGGTTGGCTAACTATGGCTACACCTTC.

The CDR3 DNA is TGTGCCAGCAGCGTATCTAGCGTTGCGCCGACCCAGTACTTC. Translated: CASSVSSVAPTQYF. The gene calls are TRBV9 and TRBJ2-5; TRBD2 might be the D (6 bases). Germline V lookup: CDR1 SGDLS, CDR2 YYNGEE. Trimming shortened V by 1 base and J by 7 bases, and 14 bases separated the two germline ends. The CDR3 spans 14 residues.

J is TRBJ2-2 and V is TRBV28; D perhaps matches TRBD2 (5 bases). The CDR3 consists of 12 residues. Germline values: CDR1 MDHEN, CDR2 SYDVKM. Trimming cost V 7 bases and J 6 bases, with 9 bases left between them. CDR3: CASKGGPGELFF. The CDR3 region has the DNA TGTGCCAGCAAGGGCGGGCCCGGGGAGCTGTTTTTT.

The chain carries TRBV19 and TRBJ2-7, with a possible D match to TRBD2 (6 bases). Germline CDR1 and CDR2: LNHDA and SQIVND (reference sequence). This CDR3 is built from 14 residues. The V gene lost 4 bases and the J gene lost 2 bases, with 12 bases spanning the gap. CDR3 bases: TGTGCCAGTAGTAGACGGGAGTACCCCTACGAGCAGTACTTC. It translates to CASSRREYPYEQYF.

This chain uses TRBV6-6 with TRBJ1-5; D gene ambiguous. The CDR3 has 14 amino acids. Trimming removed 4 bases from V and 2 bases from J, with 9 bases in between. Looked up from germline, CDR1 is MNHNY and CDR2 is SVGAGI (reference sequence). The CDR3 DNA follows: TGTGCCAGCAGTTTACGAGGCGGCAATCAGCCCCAGCATTTT. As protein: CASSLRGGNQPQHF.

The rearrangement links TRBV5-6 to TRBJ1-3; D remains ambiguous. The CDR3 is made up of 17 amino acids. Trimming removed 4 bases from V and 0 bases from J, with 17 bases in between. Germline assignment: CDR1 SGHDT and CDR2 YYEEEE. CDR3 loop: CASSGGSPLHSGNTIYF. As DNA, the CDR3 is TGTGCCAGCAGCGGAGGTAGTCCACTTCACTCTGGAAACACCATATATTTT.

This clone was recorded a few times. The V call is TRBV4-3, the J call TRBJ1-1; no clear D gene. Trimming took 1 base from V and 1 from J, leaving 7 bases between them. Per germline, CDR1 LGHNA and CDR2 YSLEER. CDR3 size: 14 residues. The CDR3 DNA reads TGCGCCAGCAGCCAAGTTACCGGGAACACTGAAGCTTTCTTT. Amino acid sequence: CASSQVTGNTEAFF.

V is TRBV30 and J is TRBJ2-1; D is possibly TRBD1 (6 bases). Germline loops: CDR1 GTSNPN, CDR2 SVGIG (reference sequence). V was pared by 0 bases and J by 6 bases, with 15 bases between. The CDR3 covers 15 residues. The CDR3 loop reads CAWSVQAGVANEQFF. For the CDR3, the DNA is TGTGCCTGGAGTGTACAGGCAGGGGTTGCCAATGAGCAGTTCTTC.

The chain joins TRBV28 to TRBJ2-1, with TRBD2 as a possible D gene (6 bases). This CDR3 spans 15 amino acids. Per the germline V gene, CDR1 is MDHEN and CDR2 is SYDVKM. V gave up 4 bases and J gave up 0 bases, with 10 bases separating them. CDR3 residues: CASSSDGSSYNEQFF. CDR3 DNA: TGTGCCAGCAGTTCCGACGGGAGCTCCTACAATGAGCAGTTCTTC.

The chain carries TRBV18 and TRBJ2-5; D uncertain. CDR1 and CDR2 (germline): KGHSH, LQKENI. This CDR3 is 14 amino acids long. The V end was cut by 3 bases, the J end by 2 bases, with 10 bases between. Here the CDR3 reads CASSPSGIQETQYF. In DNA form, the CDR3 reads TGTGCCAGCTCACCCTCCGGTATTCAAGAGACCCAGTACTTC.

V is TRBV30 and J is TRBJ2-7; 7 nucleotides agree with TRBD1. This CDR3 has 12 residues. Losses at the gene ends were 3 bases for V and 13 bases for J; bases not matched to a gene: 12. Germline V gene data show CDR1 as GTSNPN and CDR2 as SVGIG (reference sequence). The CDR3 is CAWSAAPGQSYF. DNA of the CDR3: TGTGCCTGGAGCGCGGCGCCGGGACAGTCATACTTC.

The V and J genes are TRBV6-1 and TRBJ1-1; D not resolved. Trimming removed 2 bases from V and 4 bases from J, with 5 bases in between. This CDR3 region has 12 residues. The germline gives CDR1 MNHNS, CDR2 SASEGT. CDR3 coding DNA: TGTGCCAGCAGTGAACGCAGCACTGAAGCTTTCTTT. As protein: CASSERSTEAFF.

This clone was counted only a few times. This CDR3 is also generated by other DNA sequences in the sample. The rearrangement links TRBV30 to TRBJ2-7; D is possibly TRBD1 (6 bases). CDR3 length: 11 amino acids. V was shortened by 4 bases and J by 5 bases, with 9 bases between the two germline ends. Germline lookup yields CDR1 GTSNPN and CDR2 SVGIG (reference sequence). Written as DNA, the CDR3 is TGTGCCTGGAACAGGGCGAACGAGCAGTACTTC. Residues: CAWNRANEQYF.

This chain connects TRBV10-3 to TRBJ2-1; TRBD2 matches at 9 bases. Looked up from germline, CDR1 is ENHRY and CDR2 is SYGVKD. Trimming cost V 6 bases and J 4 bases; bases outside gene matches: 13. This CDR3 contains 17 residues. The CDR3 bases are TGTGCCATCAGACCGGAGGGAGGGCTAGCGGGATACAATGAGCAGTTCTTC. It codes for CAIRPEGGLAGYNEQFF.

Written as DNA, the CDR3 is TGTGCCAGCAGCTCTTCAGGTCGCTATGGCTACACCTTC. This encodes CASSSSGRYGYTF. V and J are TRBV7-2 and TRBJ1-2; D unclear. V was trimmed by 4 bases and J by 4 bases, leaving 10 bases between them. The CDR3 consists of 13 residues. Looked up from germline, CDR1 is SGHTA and CDR2 is FQGNSA.